The next 12 T cell receptor beta chains were all read from a single sample in a study of breast tumors, draining lymph nodes, adjacent tissues. Breast cancer patients provided tissue from their axillary draining lymph nodes. In TCRdb, the multiplex PCR reads were re-called with MiXCR into one record per CDR3 protein. The sample shows roughly 220,000 distinct CDR3 sequences, roughly a third of them seen only once. Sequencing input: axillary lymph node tissue. These receptors were taken from a female donor with breast cancer. Some clones in this sample may be carry-over from other donors' samples.

This clonotype was picked up a small number of times. Just one base apart from a much larger clone, this may be a read error. J is TRBJ2-3 and V is TRBV20-1; 11 bases fit TRBD2. Germline-derived CDR1 and CDR2 are DFQATT and SNEGSKA (reference sequence). This CDR3 region has 16 residues. J lost 3 bases, V lost 1 base, and 6 bases had no gene match. CDR3 sequence: CSARAIAGGTTDTQYF. In nucleotides, the CDR3 is TGCAGTGCTAGAGCAATAGCGGGAGGGACGACAGATACGCAGTATTTT.

This clonotype was counted many times. The chain combines TRBV12-3 or TRBV12-4 with TRBJ2-3; 9 bases agree with TRBD2. V trimming: 7 bases; J trimming: 1 base; junction bases outside the gene matches: 6. The length of the CDR3 is 15 residues. The CDR3, as DNA: TGTGCCAGCACCTCGGGACTAGCAGGCACAGATACGCAGTATTTT. The encoded protein is CASTSGLAGTDTQYF.

Ten or more counts support this clonotype. The V call is TRBV20-1, the J call TRBJ2-3; D remains ambiguous. Trimming pared 1 base from V and 1 base from J, leaving 0 bases between. Germline V gene sequence: CDR1 DFQATT, CDR2 SNEGSKA (reference sequence). CDR3 length: 11 residues. The DNA of the CDR3 is TGCAGTGCTAGAGGCACAGATACGCAGTATTTT. It encodes CSARGTDTQYF.

This chain uses TRBV6-5 with TRBJ1-2, with D unresolved. CDR3 length: 13 residues. V lost 4 bases to trimming and J lost 4 bases, with 10 bases between them. CDR1 is MNHEY and CDR2 is SVGAGI in the germline V gene. The CDR3 reads CASSFIRAYGYTF. For the CDR3, the DNA is TGTGCCAGCAGTTTCATCCGGGCCTATGGCTACACCTTC.

As concerns this clonotype: The limits of the CDR3 on the DNA are not certain, so only TCRdb's listed CDR3 is given. V is TRBV7-9 and J is TRBJ2-7; no DNA check was done on the table's D call, TRBD1. CDR1 SEHNR and CDR2 FQNEAQ come from the germline V gene (reference sequence). Counting both end residues, the CDR3 totals 18 amino acids. The CDR3 is CASSIYLCSVLRGLEQYF.

This chain connects TRBV19 to TRBJ2-1; D gene ambiguous. The V and J ends lost 3 bases and 8 bases respectively, with 5 bases between them. CDR1 is LNHDA and CDR2 is SQIVND in the germline V gene (reference sequence). This CDR3 has 11 amino acids. This CDR3 is CASSMDHEQFF. The CDR3 nucleotides are TGTGCCAGTAGTATGGATCATGAGCAGTTCTTC.

This clonotype showed up many times. The V gene is TRBV4-2, the J gene TRBJ2-7; the match to TRBD2 covers 12 bases. This CDR3 has 17 residues. The V segment lost 4 bases and the J segment 1 base; nucleotides outside the gene matches: 8. Germline V gene sequence: CDR1 LGHNA, CDR2 YNFKEQ. The CDR3 loop is CASSRNTGTSGSYEQYF. The CDR3 nucleotides are TGTGCCAGCAGCCGGAATACCGGGACTAGCGGGTCCTACGAGCAGTACTTC.

This clonotype was recorded many times. CDR3 nucleotide sequence: TGTGCCAGCAGCCAAAACAGGGGACGCTCCTACGAGCAGTACTTC. Its translation: CASSQNRGRSYEQYF. The rearrangement joins TRBV2 to TRBJ2-7; 7 bases line up with TRBD1. V was clipped by 6 bases and J by 0 bases; unmatched bases: 8. Per germline, CDR1 SNHLY and CDR2 FYNNEI. This CDR3 has 15 residues.

This clonotype was seen repeatedly, ten times or more. The rearrangement joins TRBV6-6 to TRBJ2-7; D possibly corresponds to TRBD1 (5 bases). CDR1 and CDR2 (germline): MNHNY, SVGAGI (reference sequence). The length of the CDR3 is 16 residues. Trimming cost V 5 bases and J 1 base, with 18 bases left between them. For the CDR3, the DNA is TGTGCCAGCAGTCCCCAGGTGGGCAGGGATTCCTACGAGCAGTACTTC. Translated, it gives CASSPQVGRDSYEQYF.

With regard to this clonotype: At one end the junction does not follow the germline gene, possibly because of a read error. The chain couples TRBV19 to TRBJ1-4, with D tentatively TRBD1 (6 bases). Looked up from germline, CDR1 is LNHDA and CDR2 is SQIVND (reference sequence). CDR3 length: 12 amino acids. The CDR3 DNA reads as TGTGCCAGTACCGGGGACACTGAAAAACTGATTTTT. This sequence encodes CASTGDTEKLIF.

The gene calls are TRBV3-1 and TRBJ1-3; perhaps TRBD1 as D (5 bases). Germline V gene sequence: CDR1 LGHDT, CDR2 YNNKEL (reference sequence). This CDR3 comprises 15 residues. The V gene lost 0 bases and the J gene lost 4 bases, with 10 bases spanning the gap. CDR3 coding DNA: TGTGCCAGCAGCCAAGAAGCGACAGTCGGAAACACCATATATTTT. This translates into CASSQEATVGNTIYF. The full variable domain, rest sourced from reference TRBV3-1 and TRBJ1-3, is DTAVSQTPKYLVTQMGNDKSIKCEQNLGHDTMYWYKQDSKKFLKIMFSYNNKELIINETVPNRFSPKSPDKAHLNLHINSLELGDSAVYFCASSQEATVGNTIYFGEGSWLTVV.

This clonotype was found many times. The chain employs TRBV7-2 and TRBJ2-5; the D gene is possibly TRBD1 (6 bases). CDR3 length equals 13 residues. Germline V gene lookup returns CDR1 SGHTA and CDR2 FQGNSA. V was cut by 5 bases and J by 5 bases, with 12 bases left in between. The CDR3 DNA sequence: TGTGCCAGCAGCCCACAGGGAGCGGAGACCCAGTACTTC. This sequence encodes CASSPQGAETQYF. Together with reference TRBV7-2 and TRBJ2-5, the CDR3 gives the full variable domain: GAGVSQSPSNKVTEKGKDVELRCDPISGHTALYWYRQSLGQGLEFLIYFQGNSAPDKSGLPSDRFSAERTGGSVSTLTIQRTQQEDSAVYLCASSPQGAETQYFGPGTRLLVL.